This T cell receptor beta chain was captured in a study of T cells after yellow fever vaccination. TCRdb ran MiXCR on the 5' RACE reads and lists one entry per CDR3 protein. The sample lists around 600,000 distinct CDR3 sequences, around 12% occurring once. This CDR3 is built from 16 residues. Losses at the gene ends were 5 bases for V and 5 bases for J; bases not matched to a gene: 13. Germline lookup yields CDR1 SGHDT and CDR2 YYEEEE. The clonotype originates from a man under 40 who received the YFV17D yellow fever vaccine. The chain has TRBV5-6 and TRBJ2-5; TRBD2 agrees at 9 bases. Sequences were derived from PBMCs, sampled on the day of the yellow fever booster vaccination. CDR3 DNA: TGTGCCAGCAGTACTACTAGCGGGTGGATCGGGGAGACCCAGTACTTC. This sequence encodes CASSTTSGWIGETQYF.